What follows are 32 T cell receptor beta chains derived from one specimen sequenced in a study of PD-1 blockade in classical Hodgkin lymphoma. Time point indicated: cycle 4 day 1 (C4D1), after less than seven weeks of nivolumab. Exposure to brentuximab vedotin varied, and each patient had relapsed following autologous stem cell transplantation. Produced via immunoSEQ multiplex PCR; TCRdb's table is partial and in-frame only. This table holds tens of thousands of clones, around 90% found once. The sample consisted of peripheral blood mononuclear cells (PBMCs), taken before the fourth cycle of nivolumab. Source of these receptors: a human donor with classical Hodgkin lymphoma.

This rearrangement joins TRBV18 to TRBJ1-3; TRBD1 matches at 7 bases. Germline values: CDR1 KGHSH, CDR2 LQKENI. The CDR3 is 17 residues long. V lost 3 bases and J lost 0; bases outside the gene matches: 8. This CDR3 is CASSPRDSRTSGNTIYF. The DNA of the CDR3 is TGTGCCAGCTCACCGCGGGACAGCAGAACCTCTGGAAACACCATATATTTT.

This clone has only one observation. The rearrangement joins TRBV7-6 to TRBJ1-1; 8 bases fit TRBD1. The ends lost 5 bases at V and 2 bases at J; junction bases unmatched: 10. The length of the CDR3 is 16 residues. CDR1 is SGHVS, CDR2 FNYEAQ, per germline. The CDR3 DNA reads TGTGCCAGCAGCCCATCCAGGGGGCGCATTAACACTGAAGCTTTCTTT. This translates into CASSPSRGRINTEAFF.

The J gene is TRBJ2-7, the V gene TRBV6-5; 8 nucleotides agree with TRBD2. The germline V gene encodes CDR1 MNHEY and CDR2 SVGAGI. The CDR3 spans 16 residues. V lost 2 bases, J lost 6 bases, and 12 bases stayed unmatched. CDR3 protein: CASSYRTSGRFSEQYF. For the CDR3, the DNA is TGTGCCAGCAGTTACCGAACCAGCGGGAGATTCAGCGAGCAGTACTTC.

The V and J genes are TRBV7-3 and TRBJ2-5; D not certain. CDR1 and CDR2 (germline): SGHTA, FQGTGA. The CDR3 is 13 residues long. Trimming took off 3 bases at V and 0 bases at J, with 5 bases between the two ends. The CDR3 spells CASSFEYQETQYF. The CDR3 region has the DNA TGTGCCAGCAGCTTTGAATACCAAGAGACCCAGTACTTC.

The DNA for the CDR3 is TGTGCCAGCTCATCCGGGACAGCGCAGTATTTT. Protein: CASSSGTAQYF. This rearrangement joins TRBV28 to TRBJ2-3; 7 bases are a match to TRBD1. With V trimmed by 8 bases and J by 10 bases, 6 bases remained unmatched. This CDR3 is built from 11 residues. The V gene's germline CDR1 is MDHEN and CDR2 SYDVKM.

This clone was observed a single time. V usage is TRBV2 and J usage is TRBJ1-3; D uncertain. The V end lost 6 bases, the J end lost 0 bases, and 9 bases lay between the germline ends. This CDR3 is built from 14 residues. Germline V CDR1 and CDR2: SNHLY, FYNNEI. CDR3 protein: CASRESVSGNTIYF. The CDR3 nucleotides read TGTGCCAGCAGGGAAAGCGTCTCTGGAAACACCATATATTTT.

The count of this clone is one. The rearrangement joins TRBV5-1 to TRBJ2-5, with 9 bases aligning to TRBD1. V gave up 3 bases and J gave up 7 bases; unmatched junction bases: 10. This CDR3 has 15 residues. Per the germline V gene, CDR1 is SGHRS and CDR2 is YFSETQ. CDR3 nucleotide sequence: TGCGCCAGCAGCTCCGCCGGGACAGGGTATGGGACCCAGTACTTC. Translating gives CASSSAGTGYGTQYF.

CDR3 in DNA: TGTGCCAGCAGCCCCCGGCTACTAGCGGGAGGCAATGAGCAGTTCTTC. Residues: CASSPRLLAGGNEQFF. The chain is built from TRBV9 and TRBJ2-1; 12 bases fit TRBD2. Germline V gene data show CDR1 as SGDLS and CDR2 as YYNGEE. This CDR3 contains 16 residues. V gave up 4 bases and J gave up 6 bases; unmatched junction bases: 8.

V and J are TRBV18 and TRBJ1-4; TRBD1 aligns across 10 bases. Germline V gene lookup returns CDR1 KGHSH and CDR2 LQKENI. The CDR3 runs 15 residues. Trimming removed 6 bases from V and 7 bases from J; junction bases left unmatched: 8. The CDR3 protein is CASSRTGGYGEKLFF. DNA of the CDR3: TGTGCCAGCTCCCGGACAGGGGGATATGGTGAAAAACTGTTTTTT.

The chain links TRBV6-5 to TRBJ2-7; 8 bases are a match to TRBD2. The trim removed 2 bases at V and 6 bases at J, leaving 9 bases unmatched. This CDR3 is built from 15 residues. Germline CDR1 and CDR2: MNHEY and SVGAGI. This CDR3 reads CASSYNPGLGTEQYF. In DNA, the CDR3 is TGTGCCAGCAGTTACAATCCGGGACTAGGCACCGAGCAGTACTTC.

Remarks on this clone: A read error may account for a junction end that differs from germline. The chain uses TRBV5-1 and TRBJ2-5; TRBD1 is a possible D gene (7 bases). The CDR3 runs 16 residues. Germline CDR1 reads SGHRS; CDR2 reads YFSETQ. The CDR3 nucleotides read TGCGCCAGCAGATTGGATCCAGGGGGGAGAGGAGAGACCCAGTACTTC. Its protein product is CASRLDPGGRGETQYF.

The chain recombines TRBV27 with TRBJ1-5; D might be TRBD1 (6 bases). There are 14 residues in the CDR3. Between the trimmed V and J ends, which lost 6 bases and 6 bases, there was a span of 15 bases. Germline V CDR1 and CDR2: MNHEY, SMNVEV (reference sequence). The chain's CDR3 is CASSRNGGGQPQHF. The CDR3 DNA reads as TGTGCCAGCAGCCGCAACGGGGGCGGTCAGCCCCAGCATTTT.

The chain couples TRBV30 to TRBJ2-7; 7 positions agree with TRBD2. Germline values: CDR1 GTSNPN, CDR2 SVGIG (reference sequence). CDR3 length: 15 amino acids. J was trimmed by 3 bases and V by 2 bases; bases with no gene match: 10. CDR3 nucleotides: TGTGCCTGGAGTACGATCGGGACTACCAACTACGAGCAGTACTTC. Translation gives CAWSTIGTTNYEQYF.

The V gene is TRBV7-6, the J gene TRBJ1-5; D is perhaps TRBD1 (5 bases). The CDR3 consists of 14 residues. The germline V and J ends were trimmed by 5 bases and 1 base, with 9 bases remaining between them. Germline lookup yields CDR1 SGHVS and CDR2 FNYEAQ. CDR3 sequence reads: CASSLGVSNQPQHF. The CDR3 bases are TGTGCCAGCAGCCTGGGGGTGAGCAATCAGCCCCAGCATTTT.

The chain uses TRBV10-3 and TRBJ2-7; TRBD2 might be the D (6 bases). Trimming pared 4 bases from V and 7 bases from J, leaving 17 bases between. This CDR3 comprises 14 residues. CDR1 and CDR2 from the germline V gene are ENHRY and SYGVKD. CDR3: CAISGGGASGEQYF. The CDR3 coding sequence is TGTGCCATCAGTGGGGGCGGGGCCTCCGGGGAGCAGTACTTC.

The V gene is TRBV28, the J gene TRBJ2-3; D might be TRBD1 or TRBD2, each matching 5 bases. CDR3 length: 15 residues. The germline gives CDR1 MDHEN, CDR2 SYDVKM. V was pared by 7 bases and J by 1 base, with 15 bases between. The CDR3 DNA reads TGTGCCAGCAAGCCCCGGGACCTTGGCACAGATACGCAGTATTTT. Encoded protein: CASKPRDLGTDTQYF.

This chain joins TRBV7-2 and TRBJ2-7; D gene unclear. CDR3 size: 12 residues. Trimming removed 3 bases at V and 3 bases at J, with 6 bases between. Germline CDR1 and CDR2: SGHTA and FQGNSA. CDR3 sequence (DNA): TGTGCCAGCAGCTTCGACAACTACGAGCAGTACTTC. This translates into CASSFDNYEQYF. The variable domain in full, completed from reference TRBV7-2 and TRBJ2-7, reads GAGVSQSPSNKVTEKGKDVELRCDPISGHTALYWYRQSLGQGLEFLIYFQGNSAPDKSGLPSDRFSAERTGGSVSTLTIQRTQQEDSAVYLCASSFDNYEQYFGPGTRLTVT.

The chain joins TRBV6-5 to TRBJ2-7; D gene uncertain. Germline values: CDR1 MNHEY, CDR2 SVGAGI. The CDR3 runs to 11 residues. Trimming pared 9 bases from V and 5 bases from J, leaving 11 bases between. CDR3 nucleotide sequence: TGTGCCAGTAGGTCCTTCGACGAGCAGTACTTC. It yields the protein CASRSFDEQYF.

This chain connects TRBV18 to TRBJ1-2, with D perhaps matching TRBD1 (6 bases). Per germline, CDR1 KGHSH and CDR2 LQKENI. The CDR3 totals 16 residues. V lost 2 bases to trimming and J lost 4 bases, with 17 bases between them. The CDR3 here is CASSPRPGDVGYGYTF. For the CDR3, the DNA is TGTGCCAGCTCACCAAGGCCAGGGGATGTTGGCTATGGCTACACCTTC. Looking up the rest from reference TRBV18 and TRBJ1-2 gives the full variable domain: NAGVMQNPRHLVRRRGQEARLRCSPMKGHSHVYWYRQLPEEGLKFMVYLQKENIIDESGMPKERFSAEFPKEGPSILRIQQVVRGDSAAYFCASSPRPGDVGYGYTFGSGTRLTVV.

The J gene is TRBJ2-3, the V gene TRBV11-2; D is uncertain. CDR3 length: 12 amino acids. Germline V gene lookup returns CDR1 SGHAT and CDR2 FQNNGV. Deletions cut 2 bases from V and 3 bases from J, with 3 bases between. CDR3 sequence (DNA): TGTGCCAGCAGCTTAATGACAGATACGCAGTATTTT. It specifies CASSLMTDTQYF.

This rearrangement joins TRBV10-3 to TRBJ2-7; TRBD2 matches 13 bases. V trimming: 4 bases; J trimming: 4 bases; junction bases outside the gene matches: 10. This CDR3 contains 17 residues. In germline, CDR1 is ENHRY, CDR2 SYGVKD. Here the CDR3 reads CAISGGWGLAGKYEQYF. For the CDR3, the DNA is TGTGCCATCAGTGGAGGGTGGGGACTAGCGGGAAAGTACGAGCAGTACTTC.

The chain employs TRBV29-1 and TRBJ2-7; the D call may be TRBD1 or TRBD2 (5 bases each). The CDR3 has 16 amino acids. Germline CDR1 reads SQVTM; CDR2 reads ANQGSEA. Between the trimmed V and J ends, which lost 5 bases and 0 bases, there was a span of 20 bases. CDR3 sequence (DNA): TGCAGCGTTTTAGAGCCCGGGACGTCAAGCTCCTACGAGCAGTACTTC. Translated: CSVLEPGTSSSYEQYF.

The chain is built from TRBV30 and TRBJ2-2; possibly TRBD2 for D (7 bases). The CDR3 runs to 15 residues. Germline-derived CDR1 and CDR2 are GTSNPN and SVGIG (reference sequence). Trimming shortened V by 8 bases and J by 2 bases, and 18 bases separated the two germline ends. This CDR3 is CAGRGGRTNTGELFF. The CDR3 coding sequence is TGTGCCGGAAGGGGGGGGCGGACCAACACCGGGGAGCTGTTTTTT.

The rearrangement joins TRBV7-6 to TRBJ2-5; a possible D gene is TRBD2 (6 bases). V gave up 0 bases and J gave up 8 bases, with 10 bases separating them. Germline CDR1 SGHVS, CDR2 FNYEAQ. The CDR3 length is 13 residues. The CDR3 bases are TGTGCCAGCAGCTTAGCCGGGACTCCCACCCAGTACTTC. Protein product: CASSLAGTPTQYF. The whole variable domain, remainder taken from reference TRBV7-6 and TRBJ2-5, is GAGVSQSPRYKVTKRGQDVALRCDPISGHVSLYWYRQALGQGPEFLTYFNYEAQQDKSGLPNDRFSAERPEGSISTLTIQRTEQRDSAMYRCASSLAGTPTQYFGPGTRLLVL.

The rearrangement links TRBV6-4 to TRBJ2-2, with D perhaps being TRBD1 or TRBD2 (5 bases each). Germline-derived CDR1 and CDR2 are MRHNA and SNTAGT. Trimming took off 9 bases at V and 5 bases at J, with 19 bases between the two ends. The CDR3 has 15 amino acids. CDR3 amino acids: CASFSKFGATGELFF. The CDR3 DNA sequence: TGTGCCAGTTTTTCTAAGTTCGGGGCGACCGGGGAGCTGTTTTTT.

The CDR3 DNA sequence: TGCGCCAGCAGCCGGGAGGAGGGGGGCTACGAGCAGTACTTC. Translating gives CASSREEGGYEQYF. This chain connects TRBV4-1 to TRBJ2-7; either TRBD1 or TRBD2 may supply D (6 bases each). CDR1 MGHRA and CDR2 YSYEKL come from the germline V gene. The length of the CDR3 is 14 residues. V was shortened by 4 bases and J by 3 bases, with 13 bases between the two germline ends.

The genes are TRBV7-2 and TRBJ2-7; a weak D match, TRBD2 (5 bases). The CDR3 contains 14 residues. The germline V gene encodes CDR1 SGHTA and CDR2 FQGNSA. V shed 2 bases and J shed 3 bases, with 11 bases lying between them. This chain's CDR3 is CASSLTRVLYEQYF. The DNA of the CDR3 is TGTGCCAGCAGCTTAACGCGGGTCCTCTACGAGCAGTACTTC.

The genes are TRBV4-1 and TRBJ2-1, with 8 bases that match TRBD2. This CDR3 is 15 amino acids long. Germline lookup yields CDR1 MGHRA and CDR2 YSYEKL. Trimming took 4 bases from V and 7 from J; bases not matched to a gene: 9. CDR3 in amino acids: CASSPRGVTSNEQFF. The CDR3 nucleotides read TGCGCCAGCAGCCCGCGGGGGGTCACGTCGAATGAGCAGTTCTTC.

In its sample, this clone was seen once. The chain uses TRBV7-2 and TRBJ2-5; no firm D call. Trimming removed 0 bases at V and 5 bases at J, with 7 bases between. Germline CDR1 SGHTA, CDR2 FQGNSA. The CDR3 runs 13 residues. The CDR3 DNA reads TGTGCCAGCAGCTTAGCGGCTCGGGAGACCCAGTACTTC. Its translation: CASSLAARETQYF.

The chain links TRBV7-3 to TRBJ2-2; a possible D gene is TRBD2 (5 bases). The CDR3 has 12 residues. The V gene's germline CDR1 is SGHTA and CDR2 FQGTGA. V shed 5 bases and J shed 7 bases, with 8 bases lying between them. Here the CDR3 DNA reads TGTGCCAGCAGCCGCGGAGGCGGGGAGCTGTTTTTT. Protein sequence: CASSRGGGELFF. The full variable domain, with the rest looked up from reference TRBV7-3 and TRBJ2-2, is GAGVSQTPSNKVTEKGKYVELRCDPISGHTALYWYRQSLGQGPEFLIYFQGTGAADDSGLPNDRFFAVRPEGSVSTLKIQRTERGDSAVYLCASSRGGGELFFGEGSRLTVL.

The rearrangement joins TRBV4-1 to TRBJ2-1, with D possibly matching TRBD2 (5 bases). CDR1 is MGHRA, CDR2 YSYEKL, per germline. V lost 0 bases and J 0 bases, leaving 9 bases between the germline ends. The CDR3 has 16 amino acids. The CDR3 coding sequence is TGCGCCAGCAGCCAAGATCACACTAGCTCCTACAATGAGCAGTTCTTC. Protein product: CASSQDHTSSYNEQFF.

The chain uses TRBV28 and TRBJ1-2, with TRBD1 matching over 7 bases. CDR3 length: 15 residues. Germline CDR1 reads MDHEN; CDR2 reads SYDVKM. J was trimmed by 6 bases and V by 2 bases; bases with no gene match: 9. CDR3 region: CASSLTGTARDGYTF. The DNA of the CDR3 is TGTGCCAGCAGTTTAACCGGGACAGCTCGAGATGGCTACACCTTC.